Only a few counts were recorded for the clone carrying this T cell receptor (beta chain). The antigen is unknown. These data are taken from a study of cytomegalovirus exposure and HLA in healthy donors. The study ran its PCR with 60 Vbeta and 13 Jbeta primers. How the authors handled the data: Later work found 65 million to 85 million unique TCR beta chains, with approximately 12 million shared. Here immunoSEQ multiplex PCR was the method, and the copy in TCRdb shows in-frame clones only, minus some. That table gives V, J and clone size, and the DNA gave D and trimming. The table has roughly 130,000 clones, about 8.5% seen once. Nominal health characterized the donors when sampled, though unrecorded immune exposures were likely. Study results and caveats: The productive fraction for most TCR beta V segments was about 87% or about 30% in an earlier analysis.

The sequence was collected from a man in his forties in good health and CMV-seronegative. The sequenced material came from PBMCs.

CDR3 sequence (DNA): TGTGCCATCAGCGACTCAGGAGGGGCAGGCACTGAAGCTTTCTTT. This translates into CAISDSGGAGTEAFF. This sequence joins TRBV10-3 and TRBJ1-1, with D tentatively TRBD1 (5 bases). The CDR3 loop spans 15 amino acids. Trimming stripped 6 bases from V and 4 bases from J, with 18 bases between. Germline CDR1 and CDR2: ENHRY and SYGVKD.